In its sample, the clone carrying this TCR beta chain is medium-sized. Its antigen is not identified. TCRdb used MiXCR to call clones anew from the PCR reads. The table lists tens of thousands of clones, 24% of them singletons. The data derive from a study of metastatic and nonmetastatic thyroid tumors. General study findings and limits: Reported TCR beta diversity, measured in blood and tumor, was significantly higher for malignant thyroid tumors than for benign nodules.

Thyroid surgery was performed in patients who had received no treatment beforehand. The CDR3 extends over 11 amino acids. Trimming shortened V by 5 bases and J by 6 bases, and 8 bases separated the two germline ends. The sequencing input was tumor tissue. V and J are TRBV12-3 or TRBV12-4 and TRBJ2-7, with D hard to call. This TCR was sampled from a female donor with papillary thyroid cancer or a benign thyroid nodule (not recorded which). Some clones in this sample may be carry-over from other donors' samples. CDR3 protein: CASSQTLEQYF. DNA for the CDR3: TGTGCCAGCAGTCAGACCCTCGAGCAGTACTTC.